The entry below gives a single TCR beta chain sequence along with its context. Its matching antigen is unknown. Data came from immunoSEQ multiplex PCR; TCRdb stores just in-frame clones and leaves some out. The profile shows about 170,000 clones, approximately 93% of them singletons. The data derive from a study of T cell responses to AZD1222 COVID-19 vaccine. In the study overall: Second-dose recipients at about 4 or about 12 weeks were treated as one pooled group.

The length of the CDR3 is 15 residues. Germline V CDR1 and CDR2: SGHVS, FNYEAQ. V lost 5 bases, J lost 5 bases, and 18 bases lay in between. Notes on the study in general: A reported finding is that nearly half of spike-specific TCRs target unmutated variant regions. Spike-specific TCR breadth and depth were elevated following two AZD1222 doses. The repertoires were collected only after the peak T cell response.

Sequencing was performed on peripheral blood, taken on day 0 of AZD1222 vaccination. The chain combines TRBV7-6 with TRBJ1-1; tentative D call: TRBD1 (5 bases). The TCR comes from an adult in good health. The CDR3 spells CASSPSGGVRTEAFF. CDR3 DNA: TGTGCCAGCAGCCCCTCGGGGGGGGTGCGGACTGAAGCTTTCTTT. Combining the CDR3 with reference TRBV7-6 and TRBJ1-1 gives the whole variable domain GAGVSQSPRYKVTKRGQDVALRCDPISGHVSLYWYRQALGQGPEFLTYFNYEAQQDKSGLPNDRFSAERPEGSISTLTIQRTEQRDSAMYRCASSPSGGVRTEAFFGQGTRLTVV.